This T cell receptor beta chain derives from a study of beta chain features in type 1 diabetes. General observations from the study: The naive, central memory and Treg TCRB repertoires looked more alike in patients than they did in healthy donors.

Reverse transcribing all isolated RNA meant expressed TCRB transcripts were sequenced. Method: immunoSEQ multiplex PCR; TCRdb's copy keeps in-frame clones and lacks some. The data contain about 270,000 clones, over 12% of them seen just once; the ten biggest clones take up around 0.03%. The J segment lost 1 base and the V segment lost 1 base, leaving 8 bases of the junction unmatched. CDR3 length: 19 amino acids. Germline V gives CDR1 SGHAT, CDR2 FQDESV (reference sequence). Staining for CD45RO/CCR7/CD25/CD127/CD95/CD27 allowed sorting of CD4+ naive, central memory, regulatory and stem cell-like memory cells. Note on this clone: Its antigen is not known.

The chain links TRBV11-1 to TRBJ2-6; the match to TRBD1 covers 9 bases. Sample: naive CD4+ T cells from blood. The origin of this receptor is a woman aged 40 to 55 in good health. The CDR3 bases are TGTGCCAGCAGCTTAGAAGGGACAGGGCTTCGGTCTGGGGCCAACGTCCTGACTTTC. Residues: CASSLEGTGLRSGANVLTF.